The next 12 T cell receptor beta chains were all read from a single sample in a study of cytomegalovirus exposure and HLA in healthy donors. Generated by immunoSEQ multiplex PCR, the TCRdb table keeps only in-frame clones and is missing some. The data show around 150,000 clones, roughly 79% seen once. Sequences were obtained from PBMCs. The receptors come from a man aged 30 to 39 in good health and CMV-seropositive.

Many counts were recorded for this clone. The rearrangement links TRBV25-1 to TRBJ2-1; 8 nucleotides agree with TRBD2. Germline V gene sequence: CDR1 MGHDK, CDR2 SYGVNS. Trimming cost V 7 bases and J 8 bases; bases outside gene matches: 16. The CDR3 contains 16 residues. CDR3 protein: CASNENRGGVMDEQFF. DNA for the CDR3: TGTGCCAGCAATGAGAACCGGGGGGGCGTGATGGATGAGCAGTTCTTC.

The rearrangement links TRBV7-9 to TRBJ1-1, with D tentatively TRBD1 (5 bases). V lost 2 bases to trimming and J lost 6 bases, with 28 bases between them. This CDR3 comprises 19 residues. The germline V gene encodes CDR1 SEHNR and CDR2 FQNEAQ (reference sequence). CDR3 amino acids: CASSLSSLRRKGKGPEAFF. The CDR3 region has the DNA TGTGCCAGCAGCTTATCCTCCCTCAGGCGAAAGGGAAAGGGGCCTGAAGCTTTCTTT.

The chain links TRBV11-1 to TRBJ2-7; maybe TRBD2 (6 bases). V lost 3 bases to trimming and J lost 1 base, with 10 bases between them. This CDR3 is 14 amino acids long. The germline CDR1 and CDR2 sequences are SGHAT and FQDESV (reference sequence). For the CDR3, the DNA is TGTGCCAGCAGCTTGTATCGGGGGTCCTACGAGCAGTACTTC. Translation: CASSLYRGSYEQYF.

The CDR3 loop is CASSQGQVTNQPQHF. DNA for the CDR3: TGTGCCAGCTCACAAGGACAGGTGACCAATCAGCCCCAGCATTTT. This chain links TRBV18 with TRBJ1-5; 7 nucleotides line up with TRBD1. Germline V gene data show CDR1 as KGHSH and CDR2 as LQKENI. Germline trimming cut 4 bases from V and 3 bases from J; bases unmatched to any gene: 6. The CDR3 runs 15 residues. Together with reference TRBV18 and TRBJ1-5, the CDR3 gives the full variable domain: NAGVMQNPRHLVRRRGQEARLRCSPMKGHSHVYWYRQLPEEGLKFMVYLQKENIIDESGMPKERFSAEFPKEGPSILRIQQVVRGDSAAYFCASSQGQVTNQPQHFGDGTRLSIL.

The chain joins TRBV15 to TRBJ1-5; TRBD1 is a possible D gene (6 bases). Trimming stripped 1 base from V and 4 bases from J, with 14 bases between. Germline CDR1 and CDR2: LNHNV and YYDKDF (reference sequence). The CDR3 is 16 amino acids. The CDR3: CATSRVGGALNQPQHF. CDR3 DNA: TGTGCCACCAGCAGAGTGGGGGGGGCTTTAAATCAGCCCCAGCATTTT.

The chain is built from TRBV7-3 and TRBJ2-7; 9 bases map to TRBD1. Losses at the gene ends were 5 bases for V and 5 bases for J; bases not matched to a gene: 4. The CDR3 runs to 13 residues. Germline CDR1 and CDR2: SGHTA and FQGTGA. CDR3 nucleotide sequence: TGTGCCAGCAGCATCGGGACAGGGAACGAGCAGTACTTC. Its translation is CASSIGTGNEQYF.

This clone was found a few times. V gene TRBV7-3 combines with J gene TRBJ2-7; no definite D call. This CDR3 spans 13 amino acids. Germline CDR1 reads SGHTA; CDR2 reads FQGTGA. Trimming shortened V by 0 bases and J by 6 bases, and 9 bases separated the two germline ends. CDR3: CASSLTLAAEQYF. The DNA for the CDR3 is TGTGCCAGCAGCTTAACGTTAGCTGCCGAGCAGTACTTC.

J is TRBJ1-4 and V is TRBV6-1, with TRBD1 identical over 7 bases. The ends lost 2 bases at V and 0 bases at J; junction bases unmatched: 6. The length of the CDR3 is 17 residues. The germline V gene has CDR1 MNHNS and CDR2 SASEGT. The CDR3 loop is CASSEWDRQSTNEKLFF. Written as DNA, the CDR3 is TGTGCCAGCAGTGAATGGGACAGACAATCAACTAATGAAAAACTGTTTTTT.

The J gene is TRBJ2-5, the V gene TRBV9, with 8 bases aligning to TRBD2. The CDR3 loop spans 15 amino acids. The V gene end was trimmed by 0 bases and the J gene end by 5 bases; junction bases not matched to a gene: 6. The V gene's germline CDR1 is SGDLS and CDR2 YYNGEE. The CDR3 DNA follows: TGTGCCAGCAGCGTAGCGGGACTAGGAAGGGAGACCCAGTACTTC. It translates to CASSVAGLGRETQYF.

In this sample, this clone turned up once. This chain joins TRBV14 and TRBJ1-2; D is undetermined. CDR3 length: 13 amino acids. Trimming stripped 2 bases from V and 1 base from J, with 5 bases between. In germline, CDR1 is SGHDN, CDR2 FVKESK. The CDR3 DNA follows: TGTGCCAGCAGCCAACAGGTTAACTATGGCTACACCTTC. As protein: CASSQQVNYGYTF.

The chain links TRBV6-5 to TRBJ1-1; no definite D call. Germline values: CDR1 MNHEY, CDR2 SVGAGI. Between the trimmed V and J ends, which lost 6 bases and 1 base, there was a span of 12 bases. CDR3 length: 14 amino acids. The CDR3 sequence is CASSPGGRNTEAFF. In nucleotides, the CDR3 is TGTGCCAGCAGCCCGGGAGGAAGGAACACTGAAGCTTTCTTT.

The chain joins TRBV29-1 to TRBJ1-1, with unresolved D. This CDR3 has 11 residues. Looked up from germline, CDR1 is SQVTM and CDR2 is ANQGSEA. V lost 6 bases and J 3 bases, leaving 8 bases between the germline ends. Written as DNA, the CDR3 is TGCAGCGTGGGAGCGTACACTGAAGCTTTCTTT. Translation gives CSVGAYTEAFF.